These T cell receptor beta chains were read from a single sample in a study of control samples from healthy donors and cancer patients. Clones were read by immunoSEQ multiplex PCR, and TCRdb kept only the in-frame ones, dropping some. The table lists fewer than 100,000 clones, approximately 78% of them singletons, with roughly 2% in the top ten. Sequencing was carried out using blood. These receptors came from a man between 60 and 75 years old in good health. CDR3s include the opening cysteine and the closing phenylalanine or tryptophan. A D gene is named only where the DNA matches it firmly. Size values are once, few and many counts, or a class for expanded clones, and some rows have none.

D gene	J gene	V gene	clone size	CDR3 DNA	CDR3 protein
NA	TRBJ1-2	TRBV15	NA	TGTGCCACCAGCGGAGAAGGAAGATTCTATGGCTACACCTTC	CATSGEGRFYGYTF
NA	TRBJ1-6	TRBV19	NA	TGTGCCAGTAGAGAGGCCGAACTTAATTCACCCCTCCACTTT	CASREAELNSPLHF
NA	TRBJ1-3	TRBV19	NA	TGTGCCAGTAGTTCTTGGTCTGGAAACACCATATATTTT	CASSSWSGNTIYF
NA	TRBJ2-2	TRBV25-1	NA	TGTGCCAGCAGTGAATCTTTGTCGGTCACCGGGGAGCTGTTTTTT	CASSESLSVTGELFF
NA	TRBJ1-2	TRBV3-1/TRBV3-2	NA	TGTGCCAGCAGCCAAGAAGTTCTAGCTAACTATGGCTACACCTTC	CASSQEVLANYGYTF
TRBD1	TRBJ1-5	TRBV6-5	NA	TGTGCCAGCAGGAGGGACAGACTAAATCAGCCCCAGCATTTT	CASRRDRLNQPQHF
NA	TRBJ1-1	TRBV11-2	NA	TGTGCCAGCAGCTTAACTTTCCCGACAACGAACACTGAAGCTTTCTTT	CASSLTFPTTNTEAFF
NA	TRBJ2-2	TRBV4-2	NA	TGTGCCAGCAGCCAAGATATCTTCACCGGGGAGCTGTTTTTT	CASSQDIFTGELFF
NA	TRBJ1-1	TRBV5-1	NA	TGCGCCAGCAGCTTGGAGGGAAGGAACACTGAAGCTTTCTTT	CASSLEGRNTEAFF
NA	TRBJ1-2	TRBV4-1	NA	TGCGCCAGCAGCCGCCCGGATGCTAACTATGGCTACACCTTC	CASSRPDANYGYTF
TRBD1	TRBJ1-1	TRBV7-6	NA	TGTGCCAGCAGCTTGACAGGGTTGGGAATGAACACTGAAGCTTTCTTT	CASSLTGLGMNTEAFF
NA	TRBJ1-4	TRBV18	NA	TGTGCCAGCTCACCCCAAGGTGAAAAACTGTTTTTT	CASSPQGEKLFF
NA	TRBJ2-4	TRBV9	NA	TGTGCCAGCAGCATCCTACATGGGGACATTCAGTACTTC	CASSILHGDIQYF
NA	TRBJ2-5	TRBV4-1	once	TGCGCCAGCAGCCAAGATGGCACGGGACAAGAGACCCAGTACTTC	CASSQDGTGQETQYF
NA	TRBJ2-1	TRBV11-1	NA	TGTGCCAGCAGCTCATTCCTCAATGAGCAGTTCTTC	CASSSFLNEQFF
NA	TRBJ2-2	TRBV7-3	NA	TGTGCCAGCAGCGATCGGGACTCCCGTTTGGGGGAGCTGTTTTTT	CASSDRDSRLGELFF
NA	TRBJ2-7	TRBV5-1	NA	TGCGCCAGCAGCTTGGATGAAGCCCCCCCGGCCTACGAGCAGTACTTC	CASSLDEAPPAYEQYF
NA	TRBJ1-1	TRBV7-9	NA	TGTGCCAGCAGCTTACCCCGGGGCAGCGGCACTGAAGCTTTCTTT	CASSLPRGSGTEAFF
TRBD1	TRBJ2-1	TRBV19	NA	TGTGCCAGTAGTCCGGACAGGGGGCTTTTCAATGAGCAGTTCTTC	CASSPDRGLFNEQFF
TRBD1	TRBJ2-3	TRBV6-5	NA	TGTGCCAGCAAACTAGGGACAGGGGAATCAGATACGCAGTATTTT	CASKLGTGESDTQYF
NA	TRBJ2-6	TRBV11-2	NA	TGTGCCAGCAGCCGAGAGGGGGTCTCTGGGGCCAACGTCCTGACTTTC	CASSREGVSGANVLTF
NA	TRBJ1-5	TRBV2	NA	TGTGCCAGCAGTGAAGTGAGAGGGAGTGGGCTCAATCAGCCCCAGCATTTT	CASSEVRGSGLNQPQHF